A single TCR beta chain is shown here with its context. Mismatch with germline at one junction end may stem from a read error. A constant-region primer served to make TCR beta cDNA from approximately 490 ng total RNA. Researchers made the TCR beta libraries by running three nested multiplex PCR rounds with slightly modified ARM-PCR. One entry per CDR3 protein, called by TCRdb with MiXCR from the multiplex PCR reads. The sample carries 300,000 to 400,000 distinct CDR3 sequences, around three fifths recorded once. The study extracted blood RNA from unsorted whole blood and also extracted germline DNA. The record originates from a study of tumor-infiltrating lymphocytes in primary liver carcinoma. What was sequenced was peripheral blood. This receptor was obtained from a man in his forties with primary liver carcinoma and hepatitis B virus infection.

The CDR3 bases are TGTGCCAGCAACTTAACGGGAAATGAGCAGTACTTC. Its protein is CASNLTGNEQYF. This chain uses TRBV11-2 with TRBJ2-7, with D perhaps matching TRBD2 (5 bases). CDR3 length: 12 residues. Germline loops: CDR1 SGHAT, CDR2 FQNNGV.